These 20 T cell receptor beta chains were sequenced from one sample in a study of vaccination effects on CD4 cells after COVID-19. No antigen has been identified for these receptors. Culture proceeded for 10 days, and CD4+ T cells were then isolated. The table came from immunoSEQ multiplex PCR; TCRdb's copy has only in-frame clones and leaves some out. The sample contains 50,000 to 75,000 clones, about 74% of which appear only once. The sequencing here drew on CD4+ T cells from PBMCs cultured without peptide, taken before COVID-19 vaccination. These receptors originate from a human donor who received a COVID-19 vaccine.

The chain combines TRBV2 with TRBJ2-3; D might be TRBD2 (6 bases). The CDR3 covers 15 residues. Germline lookup yields CDR1 SNHLY and CDR2 FYNNEI. V lost 3 bases and J 4 bases, leaving 14 bases between the germline ends. The CDR3 loop is CASSDRGYGSDTQYF. The CDR3 DNA reads TGTGCCAGCAGTGATCGGGGGTACGGCTCAGATACGCAGTATTTT.

This chain's CDR3 is CASRKDRGQGNTIYF. The CDR3 region has the DNA TGTGCCAGCAGAAAAGACAGGGGGCAAGGAAACACCATATATTTT. This rearrangement joins TRBV2 to TRBJ1-3, with 10 nucleotides matching TRBD1. J lost 4 bases, V lost 6 bases, and 6 bases had no gene match. The germline V gene encodes CDR1 SNHLY and CDR2 FYNNEI. This CDR3 comprises 15 residues.

V usage is TRBV6-2 or TRBV6-3 and J usage is TRBJ1-3; D ambiguous. CDR3 length: 16 residues. V was shortened by 1 base and J by 0 bases, with 10 bases between the two germline ends. Germline V CDR1 and CDR2: MNHEY, SVGEGT. CDR3 nucleotides: TGTGCCAGCAGTTACTTGGGCGGCCGCTCTGGAAACACCATATATTTT. This codes for CASSYLGGRSGNTIYF.

The chain couples TRBV2 to TRBJ1-1, with D unclear. The CDR3 has 13 residues. Trimming stripped 7 bases from V and 4 bases from J, with 13 bases between. Germline values: CDR1 SNHLY, CDR2 FYNNEI. CDR3 sequence: CASTFGFATEAFF. CDR3 nucleotide sequence: TGTGCCAGCACCTTTGGGTTCGCCACTGAAGCTTTCTTT.

This clone was counted a few times. The V and J genes are TRBV5-6 and TRBJ1-2; D not resolved. CDR3 size: 11 residues. V lost 2 bases to trimming and J lost 4 bases, with 3 bases between them. Per the germline V gene, CDR1 is SGHDT and CDR2 is YYEEEE. The DNA for the CDR3 is TGTGCCAGCAGCTTCAGCTATGGCTACACCTTC. It codes for CASSFSYGYTF.

The chain recombines TRBV5-6 with TRBJ2-3; a possible D gene is TRBD2 (6 bases). The germline V gene encodes CDR1 SGHDT and CDR2 YYEEEE. V was trimmed by 1 base and J by 5 bases, leaving 11 bases between them. The CDR3 extends over 14 amino acids. The CDR3 sequence is CASSLWRGLDTQYF. Written as DNA, the CDR3 is TGTGCCAGCAGCTTGTGGCGGGGATTAGATACGCAGTATTTT.

The V call is TRBV6-5, the J call TRBJ2-3; 8 nucleotides agree with TRBD1. This CDR3 has 14 residues. The germline gives CDR1 MNHEY, CDR2 SVGAGI. V shed 6 bases and J 4 bases; nucleotides not matched to a gene: 6. The CDR3 coding sequence is TGTGCCAGCAGGCCCGGACAGGGTCCAGATACGCAGTATTTT. It translates to CASRPGQGPDTQYF.

This chain connects TRBV7-8 to TRBJ2-2; 12 nucleotides align to TRBD2. The CDR3 is made up of 16 amino acids. With 5 bases clipped from V and 4 bases from J, the junction kept 5 bases outside the gene matches. Germline V gene data show CDR1 as SGHVS and CDR2 as FQNEAQ. This chain's CDR3 is CASSKLGLAGTGELFF. For the CDR3, the DNA is TGTGCCAGCAGCAAGCTGGGACTAGCGGGCACCGGGGAGCTGTTTTTT.

V usage is TRBV5-6 and J usage is TRBJ1-5; D uncertain. The CDR3 totals 14 residues. CDR1 and CDR2 from the germline V gene are SGHDT and YYEEEE. V lost 0 bases and J 3 bases, leaving 7 bases between the germline ends. This CDR3 reads CASSLGSDNQPQHF. For the CDR3, the DNA is TGTGCCAGCAGCTTGGGGTCAGACAATCAGCCCCAGCATTTT.

The rearrangement joins TRBV3-1 (or the pseudogene TRBV3-2) to TRBJ2-1, with D possibly being TRBD1 (5 bases). The CDR3 contains 12 residues. Germline lookup yields CDR1 LGHDT and CDR2 YNNKEL (reference sequence). V was trimmed by 0 bases and J by 9 bases, leaving 6 bases between them. CDR3 amino acids: CASSQDTGEQFF. For the CDR3, the DNA is TGTGCCAGCAGCCAAGACACAGGTGAGCAGTTCTTC.

CDR3 sequence: CASSYWSYGYTF. In nucleotides, the CDR3 is TGTGCCAGCAGTTACTGGAGTTATGGCTACACCTTC. This chain connects TRBV6-2 or TRBV6-3 to TRBJ1-2; D not certain. CDR1 and CDR2 (germline): MNHEY, SVGEGT. CDR3 length: 12 amino acids. With 1 base removed from V and 5 bases from J, the gap between germline ends came to 5 bases.

V usage is TRBV10-3 and J usage is TRBJ2-3, with a weak D call TRBD1 (7 bases). V gave up 6 bases and J gave up 2 bases, with 12 bases separating them. Germline-derived CDR1 and CDR2 are ENHRY and SYGVKD. The CDR3 loop spans 14 amino acids. The CDR3 loop reads CAISRGAHTDTQYF. CDR3 bases: TGTGCCATCAGCAGGGGGGCCCACACAGATACGCAGTATTTT.

The J gene is TRBJ2-7, the V gene TRBV18; weak D call: TRBD2 (5 bases). The CDR3 runs 13 residues. Germline assignment: CDR1 KGHSH and CDR2 LQKENI. V was trimmed by 6 bases and J by 5 bases, leaving 14 bases between them. The CDR3 here is CASSPGSTNEQYV. CDR3 coding DNA: TGTGCCAGCTCTCCCGGGTCGACTAACGAGCAGTACGTC.

The chain uses TRBV12-5 and TRBJ2-3; possibly TRBD1 or TRBD2 for D (6 bases each). V was trimmed by 2 bases and J by 1 base, leaving 10 bases between them. Germline assignment: CDR1 LGHNT and CDR2 FRNRAP. The CDR3 consists of 15 residues. The CDR3 DNA follows: TGTGCTAGTGGTTTGTGGGGGGCCGGCACAGATACGCAGTATTTT. It is translated as CASGLWGAGTDTQYF.

The rearrangement links TRBV6-1 to TRBJ1-4; 7 nucleotides match TRBD1. After removal of 0 bases from V and 8 bases from J, the junction contained 3 bases not matched to a gene. From germline, CDR1 is MNHNS and CDR2 SASEGT. The CDR3 is made up of 14 amino acids. CDR3 protein: CASSEAGGGEKLFF. The DNA of the CDR3 is TGTGCCAGCAGTGAAGCAGGAGGGGGCGAAAAACTGTTTTTT.

The chain recombines TRBV27 with TRBJ2-1; D unclear. Trimming shortened V by 6 bases and J by 3 bases, and 12 bases separated the two germline ends. Germline lookup yields CDR1 MNHEY and CDR2 SMNVEV (reference sequence). The CDR3 runs to 14 residues. The CDR3 reads CASRSFEYYNEQFF. In DNA, the CDR3 is TGTGCCAGCAGGTCTTTTGAGTACTACAATGAGCAGTTCTTC.

This clone was seen just once. CDR3 nucleotide sequence: TGTGCCAGCAGCGTGGTGGGGGCCCCTAGCGGGGAGCTGTTTTTT. Protein: CASSVVGAPSGELFF. The J gene is TRBJ2-2, the V gene TRBV9; maybe TRBD1 (6 bases). Germline V gene lookup returns CDR1 SGDLS and CDR2 YYNGEE. V lost 2 bases, J lost 7 bases, and 15 bases lay in between. CDR3 length: 15 residues.

This chain uses TRBV12-3 or TRBV12-4 with TRBJ1-2; perhaps TRBD1 as D (5 bases). The CDR3 has 12 residues. V lost 3 bases and J lost 7, with 9 bases in between. In nucleotides, the CDR3 is TGTGCCAGCAGTTTGACGGGGGTTGGCTACACCTTC. Translating gives CASSLTGVGYTF.

The gene calls are TRBV14 and TRBJ2-3, with a tentative D call TRBD2 (5 bases). CDR3 size: 14 residues. The germline V gene encodes CDR1 SGHDN and CDR2 FVKESK. V was pared by 5 bases and J by 6 bases, with 15 bases between. Written as DNA, the CDR3 is TGTGCCAGCAGCAAAGCCCTCGGGATTGATACGCAGTATTTT. This sequence encodes CASSKALGIDTQYF.

In its sample, this clone was seen a few times. J is TRBJ2-3 and V is TRBV10-1; 12 nucleotides match TRBD2. V gave up 2 bases and J gave up 2 bases; unmatched junction bases: 2. CDR3 length equals 16 residues. In germline, CDR1 is WNHNN, CDR2 SYGVQD (reference sequence). CDR3 amino acids: CASSEGLAGITDTQYF. In DNA form, the CDR3 reads TGCGCCAGCAGTGAGGGACTAGCGGGAATCACAGATACGCAGTATTTT.